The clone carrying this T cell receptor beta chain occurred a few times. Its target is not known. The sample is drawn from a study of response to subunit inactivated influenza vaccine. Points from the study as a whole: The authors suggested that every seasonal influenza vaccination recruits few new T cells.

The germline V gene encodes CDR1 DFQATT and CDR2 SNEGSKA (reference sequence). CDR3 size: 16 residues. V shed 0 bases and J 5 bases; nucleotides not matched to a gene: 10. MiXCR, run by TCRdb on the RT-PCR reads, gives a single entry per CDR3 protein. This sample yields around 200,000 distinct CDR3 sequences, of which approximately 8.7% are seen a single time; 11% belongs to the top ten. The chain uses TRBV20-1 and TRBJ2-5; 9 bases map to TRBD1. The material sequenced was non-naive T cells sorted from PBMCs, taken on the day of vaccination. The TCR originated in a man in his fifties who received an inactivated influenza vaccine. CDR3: CSARDTGTGRGETQYF. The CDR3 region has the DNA TGCAGTGCTAGAGATACCGGGACAGGGCGAGGGGAGACCCAGTACTTC.